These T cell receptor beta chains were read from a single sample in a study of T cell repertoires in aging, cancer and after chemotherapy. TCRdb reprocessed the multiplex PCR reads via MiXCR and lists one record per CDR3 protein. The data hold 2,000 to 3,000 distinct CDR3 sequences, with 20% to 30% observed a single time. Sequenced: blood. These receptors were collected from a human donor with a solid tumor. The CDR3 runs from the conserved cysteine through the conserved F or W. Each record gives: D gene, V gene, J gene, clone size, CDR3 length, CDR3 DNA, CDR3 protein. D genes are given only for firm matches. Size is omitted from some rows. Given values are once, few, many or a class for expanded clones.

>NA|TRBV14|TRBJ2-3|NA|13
TGTGCCAGCTCGGCCTTTCAGGGAGATACGCAGTATTTT
CASSAFQGDTQYF
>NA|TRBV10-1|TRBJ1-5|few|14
TGCGCCAGCAGTGGGTCCGGAGGGTCTATGCCCCAGCATTTT
CASSGSGGSMPQHF
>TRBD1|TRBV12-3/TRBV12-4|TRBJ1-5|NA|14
TGTGCCAGCAGTTTAACAGGGGGAGTTGAGCCCCAGCATTTT
CASSLTGGVEPQHF
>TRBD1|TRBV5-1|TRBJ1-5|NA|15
TGCGCCAGCAGCCTAGATGGGACAGGGAATCAGCCCCAGCATTTT
CASSLDGTGNQPQHF
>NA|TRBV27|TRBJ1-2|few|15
TGTGCCAGCAGTTTATCTGGGCGCCGGGGAGGGGGCTACACCTTC
CASSLSGRRGGGYTF
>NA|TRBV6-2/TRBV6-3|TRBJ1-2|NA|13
TGTGCCAGCAGTCGCAGTGGGTTCTATGGCTACACCTTC
CASSRSGFYGYTF
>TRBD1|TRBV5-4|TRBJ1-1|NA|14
TGTGCCAGCAGTCCCGGGACAGAGAACACTGAAGCTTTCTTT
CASSPGTENTEAFF
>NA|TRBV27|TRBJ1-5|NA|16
TGTGCCAGCAGAATGACAGGTCAAAATAGCAATCAGCCCCAGCATTTT
CASRMTGQNSNQPQHF
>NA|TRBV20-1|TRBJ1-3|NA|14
TGCAGTGCTAGAGGAGGGGAGTATGGAAACACCATATATTTT
CSARGGEYGNTIYF
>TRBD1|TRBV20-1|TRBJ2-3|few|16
TGCAGTGCTAGAGCCCCAGGGGGCCCTCGCACAGATACGCAGTATTTT
CSARAPGGPRTDTQYF
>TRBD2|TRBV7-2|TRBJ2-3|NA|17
TGTGCCAGCAGCTTAGTGCCTAGCGGGACTATACGGGATACGCAGTATTTT
CASSLVPSGTIRDTQYF
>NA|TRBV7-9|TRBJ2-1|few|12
TGTGCCAGCAGCCCGGGATGGCCTGAGCAGTTCTTC
CASSPGWPEQFF
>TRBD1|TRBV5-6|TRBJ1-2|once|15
TGTGCCAGCAGCCTGAGCTGGACAGGGAACTATGGCTACACCTTC
CASSLSWTGNYGYTF
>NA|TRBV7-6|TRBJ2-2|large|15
TGTGCCAGCAGCTTAGTGGGCAGTTACACCGGGGAGCTGTTTTTT
CASSLVGSYTGELFF
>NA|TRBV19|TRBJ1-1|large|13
TGTGCCAGTAGGGACCAGAGGGGAGTTGGGGCTTTCTTT
CASRDQRGVGAFF
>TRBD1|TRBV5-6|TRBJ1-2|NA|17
TGTGCCAGCAGCTTTGGGGACAGGGCGATATATGGAATCCGCTACACCTTC
CASSFGDRAIYGIRYTF